Listed below are T cell receptor beta chains from one sample, sequenced in a study of cytotoxic CD8 clonotypes in ibrutinib-treated CLL. Only in-frame clones appear in the TCRdb table, and some are missing; sequencing was by immunoSEQ multiplex PCR. Of approximately 60,000 clones listed, 50% to 70% are singletons. This specimen consisted of PBMCs, obtained after 24 months of ibrutinib treatment. These receptors all stem from a human donor with chronic lymphocytic leukemia. CDR3s include the opening cysteine and the closing phenylalanine or tryptophan.

TRBJ1-5 TRBV20-1 CSARGIQPQHF
TRBJ2-3 TRBV10-1 CASSESLDRGFTDTQYF
TRBJ2-4 TRBV5-5 CASSLEGQSLAKNIQYF
TRBJ2-7 TRBV19 CAAPDPHSGSDYEQYF
TRBJ1-1 TRBV28 CASSLTLRNTEAFF
TRBJ2-2 TRBV5-1 CASSGERQGVPGELFF
TRBJ1-6 TRBV19 CASRDRGGSPLHF
TRBJ1-3 TRBV10-1 CASSEEVLNTIYF
TRBJ2-1 TRBV7-2 CASSARNRNEQFF
TRBJ2-5 TRBV5-4 CASSKGETQYF
TRBJ2-1 TRBV13 CASSSTVSSYNEQFF
TRBJ2-3 TRBV11-2 CASSFGQGVTDTQYF
TRBJ1-1 TRBV28 CASSLLLSEAFF
TRBJ2-5 TRBV2 CASSEWGIEETQYF
TRBJ2-1 TRBV6-1 CASDRGTSEQFF
TRBJ2-7 TRBV30 CAWSQQPIGQYF
TRBJ1-2 TRBV27 CASSFRKGEALYGYTF
TRBJ1-1 TRBV7-9 CASSFPPQKGPGGTEAFF
TRBJ2-5 TRBV19 CASKSQGQETQYF
TRBJ2-5 TRBV2 CASSVVGQGGETQYF
TRBJ1-3 TRBV4-1 CASSQGEWGGTGNTIYF
TRBJ2-5 TRBV28 CASSKEGRGRVETQYF
TRBJ1-2 TRBV29-1 CSVGNQGAPLNYGYTF
TRBJ2-3 TRBV6-1 CASSEFKDTQYF
TRBJ1-1 TRBV7-9 CASSLLGPRAEAFF
TRBJ1-2 TRBV6-1 CASGLGGFGYTF
TRBJ2-3 TRBV28 CASSLHPDTQYF
TRBJ1-1 TRBV19 CASKDRGTSNTEAFF
TRBJ2-2 TRBV10-2 CASRGGLPGSNTGELFF
TRBJ1-5 TRBV11-1 CASSRTDNQPQHF
TRBJ2-2 TRBV7-8 CASSLGSAYTGELFF
TRBJ2-7 TRBV28 CASSLVLASEQYF
TRBJ2-3 TRBV20-1 CSASRGDTQYF
TRBJ2-7 TRBV28 CASSPGPRQGLIEQYF
TRBJ2-1 TRBV28 CASSQTGTGRWNEQFF
TRBJ2-3 TRBV10-3 CASSGVALADTQYF
TRBJ1-3 TRBV28 CASSLRDPGNTIYF
TRBJ2-4 TRBV19 CASSTPGGGTKNIQYF
TRBJ2-2 TRBV4-1 CASSLPGQGAWELFF
TRBJ1-2 TRBV5-1 CASSVGTLYGYTF
TRBJ2-7 TRBV28 CASRGEPSYEQYF
TRBJ1-6 TRBV15 CATSRASRTGALHF
TRBJ2-7 TRBV5-1 CASSLSQLAYEQYF
TRBJ1-5 TRBV6-5 CASRGIGILNQPQHF
TRBJ1-3 TRBV7-9 CASSPTLGQAHRNTIYF
TRBJ1-3 TRBV6-6 CASSYSAGGNTIYF